This T cell receptor (beta chain) was observed in a study of T cell responses to AZD1222 COVID-19 vaccine. Background on the study: Second-dose intervals of approximately 4 or approximately 12 weeks were pooled.

Sequencing used immunoSEQ multiplex PCR; TCRdb keeps in-frame clones, though not all of them. The sample records over 150,000 clones, just over 90% being singletons. The CDR3 has 16 residues. Germline V CDR1 and CDR2: SGHRS, YFSETQ. J gave up 7 bases and V 2 bases, and 10 bases lay outside the gene matches. In the case of this clone: Its antigen is still unknown.

Study-wide points: The study identified only six AZD1222 recipients as seropositive at baseline. Clonal diversity may have been underestimated, and the donors were mostly white British, with more females than males. Every sample of the repertoires postdated the peak T cell response.

This chain joins TRBV5-1 and TRBJ2-1; 9 bases fit TRBD2. The source material was peripheral blood, sampled on day 0 of AZD1222 vaccination. The TCR originated in an adult in good health. The CDR3 DNA reads TGCGCCAGCAGCTTCCACGCGGGGGGGCGGCGGAATGAGCAGTTCTTC. Translated: CASSFHAGGRRNEQFF.